A single sample is the source of the 23 T cell receptor beta chains below, sequenced in a study of blood T cell repertoires in COVID-19. This table comes from immunoSEQ multiplex PCR, and its TCRdb copy is limited to in-frame clones, with some not included. The table has around 450,000 clones, around 89% seen once; the top ten hold 4% to 4.5%. The source material was peripheral blood. The receptors derive from a woman aged 25 to 39 with acute or convalescent COVID-19.

J is TRBJ1-6 and V is TRBV6-5; tentative D call: TRBD1 (5 bases). In germline, CDR1 is MNHEY, CDR2 SVGAGI. V was cut by 7 bases and J by 11 bases, with 15 bases left in between. CDR3 length: 13 residues. CDR3: CASIGQGVPPLHF. The CDR3 DNA reads as TGTGCCAGCATAGGGCAGGGTGTTCCACCCCTCCACTTT.

This chain links TRBV10-1 with TRBJ2-2; 14 nucleotides line up with TRBD2. Losses at the gene ends were 2 bases for V and 1 base for J; bases not matched to a gene: 0. In germline, CDR1 is WNHNN, CDR2 SYGVQD (reference sequence). The CDR3 covers 17 residues. For the CDR3, the DNA is TGCGCCAGCAGTGAGGGACTAGCGGGGGGGAACACCGGGGAGCTGTTTTTT. Translation gives CASSEGLAGGNTGELFF.

This rearrangement joins TRBV28 to TRBJ1-2, with D possibly TRBD1 on 6 matching bases. Germline V gene sequence: CDR1 MDHEN, CDR2 SYDVKM. CDR3 length equals 13 residues. V was cut by 3 bases and J by 8 bases, with 13 bases left in between. The CDR3 reads CASSFGTIFGYTF. CDR3 in DNA: TGTGCCAGCAGTTTCGGGACAATCTTCGGCTACACCTTC.

The CDR3 bases are TGTGCCAGCAGCTTTTATGTCCAGGGGAAGGCTGGGGCCAACGTCCTGACTTTC. This translates into CASSFYVQGKAGANVLTF. The V gene is TRBV5-8, the J gene TRBJ2-6; possible D gene TRBD1, 6 bases. Germline CDR1 reads SGHTS; CDR2 reads YDEGEE. CDR3 length equals 18 residues. V lost 2 bases and J 2 bases, leaving 17 bases between the germline ends. The full variable domain, rest sourced from reference TRBV5-8 and TRBJ2-6, is EAGVTQSPTHLIKTRGQQATLRCSPISGHTSVYWYQQALGLGLQFLLWYDEGEERNRGNFPPRFSGRQFPNYSSELNVNALELEDSALYLCASSFYVQGKAGANVLTFGAGSRLTVL.

As for this clone: Other nucleotide sequences in the sample specify the same CDR3. V usage is TRBV19 and J usage is TRBJ2-6; weak D call: TRBD2 (5 bases). This CDR3 has 15 residues. Deletions cut 5 bases from V and 0 bases from J, with 8 bases between. CDR1 and CDR2 from the germline V gene are LNHDA and SQIVND (reference sequence). CDR3 DNA: TGTGCCAGTAGTCGGGGATCCTCTGGGGCCAACGTCCTGACTTTC. Protein sequence: CASSRGSSGANVLTF.

This clone was seen a single time. The gene calls are TRBV9 and TRBJ2-3; 9 nucleotides match TRBD1. CDR1 is SGDLS, CDR2 YYNGEE, per germline. The CDR3 covers 15 residues. The V segment lost 4 bases and the J segment 4 bases; nucleotides outside the gene matches: 7. CDR3 region: CASSQGTGFADTQYF. The CDR3 DNA reads as TGTGCCAGCAGCCAGGGGACAGGGTTCGCAGATACGCAGTATTTT. Using reference TRBV9 and TRBJ2-3 for the parts outside the CDR3, the full variable domain is DSGVTQTPKHLITATGQRVTLRCSPRSGDLSVYWYQQSLDQGLQFLIQYYNGEERAKGNILERFSAQQFPDLHSELNLSSLELGDSALYFCASSQGTGFADTQYFGPGTRLTVL.

The chain recombines TRBV30 with TRBJ2-1; unclear D gene. The CDR3 spans 14 residues. The V end lost 7 bases, the J end lost 0 bases, and 13 bases lay between the germline ends. Germline V gene lookup returns CDR1 GTSNPN and CDR2 SVGIG (reference sequence). CDR3 nucleotides: TGTGCCTCGATCACGAATAGCTCCTACAATGAGCAGTTCTTC. Translated: CASITNSSYNEQFF.

This clone was detected a few times. The V call is TRBV5-6, the J call TRBJ1-6; 8 bases agree with TRBD1. V was pared by 4 bases and J by 7 bases, with 7 bases of the junction left unmatched. The CDR3 runs 15 residues. From germline, CDR1 is SGHDT and CDR2 YYEEEE. This chain's CDR3 is CASSQDRVGNSPLHF. For the CDR3, the DNA is TGTGCCAGCAGCCAGGACAGGGTCGGGAATTCACCCCTCCACTTT.

The V gene is TRBV30, the J gene TRBJ2-3; TRBD2 matches 8 bases. V gave up 3 bases and J gave up 3 bases; unmatched junction bases: 2. The length of the CDR3 is 13 residues. The germline gives CDR1 GTSNPN, CDR2 SVGIG (reference sequence). CDR3 coding DNA: TGTGCCTGGAGGGGACTAGAGACAGATACGCAGTATTTT. It is translated as CAWRGLETDTQYF.

The CDR3 protein is CASSIQGNTEAFF. As DNA, the CDR3 is TGTGCCAGCAGTATACAGGGGAACACTGAAGCTTTCTTT. The genes are TRBV25-1 and TRBJ1-1; possibly TRBD1 for D (6 bases). V was trimmed by 5 bases and J by 1 base, leaving 8 bases between them. Germline CDR1 and CDR2: MGHDK and SYGVNS. CDR3 length equals 13 residues. Full variable domain (rest looked up from reference TRBV25-1 and TRBJ1-1): EADIYQTPRYLVIGTGKKITLECSQTMGHDKMYWYQQDPGMELHLIHYSYGVNSTEKGDLSSESTVSRIRTEHFPLTLESARPSHTSQYLCASSIQGNTEAFFGQGTRLTVV.

The V and J genes are TRBV28 and TRBJ2-3; 8 bases fit TRBD2. Germline V gives CDR1 MDHEN, CDR2 SYDVKM. This CDR3 spans 14 amino acids. The trim removed 8 bases at V and 4 bases at J, leaving 8 bases unmatched. Written as DNA, the CDR3 is TGTGCCAGCCGTTCCTCGGGGGGGGCAGATACGCAGTATTTT. Its protein product is CASRSSGGADTQYF.

The chain couples TRBV5-1 to TRBJ2-3; maybe TRBD1 (5 bases). The CDR3 consists of 15 residues. V shed 0 bases and J shed 2 bases, with 10 bases lying between them. Germline V gives CDR1 SGHRS, CDR2 YFSETQ. The DNA for the CDR3 is TGCGCCAGCAGCTTGGTACAGGTATACACAGATACGCAGTATTTT. Its protein product is CASSLVQVYTDTQYF.

This clone was counted between two and nine times. Given a much more abundant clone one base away, this may be a read error. This same CDR3 is encoded by further DNA sequences in the sample. The rearrangement uses TRBV5-4 and TRBJ2-7, with 7 nucleotides matching TRBD1. This CDR3 is built from 14 residues. V lost 5 bases to trimming and J lost 3 bases; unmatched junction nucleotides: 8. Germline V gene lookup returns CDR1 SGHNT and CDR2 YYREEE (reference sequence). The DNA of the CDR3 is TGTGCCAGCAGTCGCCGGGACAGAATCTACGAGCAGTACTTC. Its protein product is CASSRRDRIYEQYF. Full variable domain (missing parts from reference TRBV5-4 and TRBJ2-7): ETGVTQSPTHLIKTRGQQVTLRCSSQSGHNTVSWYQQALGQGPQFIFQYYREEENGRGNFPPRFSGLQFPNYSSELNVNALELDDSALYLCASSRRDRIYEQYFGPGTRLTVT.

The chain joins TRBV19 to TRBJ2-2, with 10 nucleotides matching TRBD2. There are 15 residues in the CDR3. CDR1 and CDR2 (germline): LNHDA, SQIVND (reference sequence). V lost 11 bases and J lost 1; bases outside the gene matches: 7. The CDR3 is CAGLIAGGNTGELFF. CDR3 in DNA: TGTGCCGGCCTCATAGCGGGGGGGAACACCGGGGAGCTGTTTTTT.

The table lists this clone with a few counts. The CDR3 reads CASSLRAGGPETQYF. The DNA for the CDR3 is TGTGCCAGCAGCTTAAGAGCGGGGGGGCCGGAGACCCAGTACTTC. This sequence joins TRBV11-2 and TRBJ2-5; 10 nucleotides agree with TRBD2. Per germline, CDR1 SGHAT and CDR2 FQNNGV. This CDR3 contains 15 residues. V lost 2 bases to trimming and J lost 5 bases; unmatched junction nucleotides: 5.

The chain carries TRBV18 and TRBJ2-5; D is ambiguous. Per germline, CDR1 KGHSH and CDR2 LQKENI. The CDR3 contains 14 residues. Deletions cut 2 bases from V and 4 bases from J, with 11 bases between. CDR3 residues: CASSPATLGETQYF. The CDR3 region has the DNA TGTGCCAGCTCACCAGCGACTCTGGGAGAGACCCAGTACTTC.

This chain uses TRBV5-6 with TRBJ2-2; TRBD2 matches at 9 bases. Trimming took 4 bases from V and 3 from J; bases not matched to a gene: 4. This CDR3 region has 15 residues. Germline values: CDR1 SGHDT, CDR2 YYEEEE. CDR3 protein: CASSTTSGYTGELFF. The CDR3 bases are TGTGCCAGCAGCACGACTAGCGGATACACCGGGGAGCTGTTTTTT.

In DNA, the CDR3 is TGTGCCAGCAGTAGAGACAGGGGGCGAGCTTTCTTT. Encoded protein: CASSRDRGRAFF. This chain uses TRBV27 with TRBJ1-1, with 10 nucleotides matching TRBD1. After removal of 5 bases from V and 10 bases from J, the junction contained 4 bases not matched to a gene. Germline V gene lookup returns CDR1 MNHEY and CDR2 SMNVEV (reference sequence). This CDR3 has 12 amino acids.

The chain carries TRBV30 and TRBJ1-1; tentatively, D is TRBD1 (6 bases). CDR3 length: 12 residues. Germline V lookup: CDR1 GTSNPN, CDR2 SVGIG (reference sequence). Between the trimmed V and J ends, which lost 2 bases and 4 bases, there was a span of 8 bases. CDR3 protein: CAWSWGRTEAFF. The CDR3 DNA reads as TGTGCCTGGAGTTGGGGGCGCACTGAAGCTTTCTTT.

The rearrangement uses TRBV19 and TRBJ2-1, with 13 bases that match TRBD2. The CDR3 totals 19 residues. Germline CDR1 is LNHDA and CDR2 is SQIVND (reference sequence). Trimming removed 10 bases from V and 9 bases from J; junction bases left unmatched: 24. The CDR3 DNA is TGTGCCACCCTCCCCAGACGGGGGTCACTAGCGGGGGGGCTCAGTGAGCAGTTCTTC. This translates into CATLPRRGSLAGGLSEQFF.

The CDR3 is CASSIEGQGNYGYTF. The DNA of the CDR3 is TGTGCCAGTAGTATAGAGGGACAGGGGAACTATGGCTACACCTTC. The chain couples TRBV19 to TRBJ1-2; 10 bases align to TRBD1. Germline-derived CDR1 and CDR2 are LNHDA and SQIVND (reference sequence). The CDR3 runs 15 residues. The trim removed 0 bases at V and 2 bases at J, leaving 0 bases unmatched. The variable domain in full, completed from reference TRBV19 and TRBJ1-2, reads DGGITQSPKYLFRKEGQNVTLSCEQNLNHDAMYWYRQDPGQGLRLIYYSQIVNDFQKGDIAEGYSVSREKKESFPLTVTSAQKNPTAFYLCASSIEGQGNYGYTFGSGTRLTVV.

The chain has TRBV11-2 and TRBJ2-2, with 9 bases fitting TRBD2. With 1 base clipped from V and 6 bases from J, the junction kept 6 bases outside the gene matches. From germline, CDR1 is SGHAT and CDR2 FQNNGV. The CDR3 length is 16 residues. Here the CDR3 DNA reads TGTGCCAGCAGCTTAGTGGGCGGGGGGGCCGCCGGGGAGCTGTTTTTT. It translates to CASSLVGGGAAGELFF.

This clone was detected only a few times. The same CDR3 arises from other DNA sequences in this sample as well. The CDR3 protein is CASSPPGQGEHGYTF. CDR3 sequence (DNA): TGTGCCAGCTCACCTCCGGGACAGGGGGAACATGGCTACACCTTC. This chain joins TRBV18 and TRBJ1-2, with TRBD1 matching 11 bases. Losses at the gene ends were 3 bases for V and 6 bases for J; bases not matched to a gene: 6. Germline lookup yields CDR1 KGHSH and CDR2 LQKENI. This CDR3 has 15 residues.